This passage covers 5 T cell receptor beta chains from one sample sequenced in a study of follicular helper T cells after annual influenza vaccination. Time point reported: 2015-2016 season, 7 days after influenza vaccination. Generated by immunoSEQ multiplex PCR, the TCRdb table keeps only in-frame clones and is missing some. The table records roughly 10,000 clones, less than 90% of them present only once. This sample comprised CXCR5- memory CD4+ T cells sorted from blood, obtained 7 days after influenza vaccination. Receptor source: an adult who received the influenza vaccine.

This chain links TRBV14 with TRBJ2-7, with D tentatively TRBD1 (6 bases). Germline CDR1 reads SGHDN; CDR2 reads FVKESK. CDR3 length: 14 residues. The V end lost 3 bases, the J end lost 3 bases, and 12 bases lay between the germline ends. DNA for the CDR3: TGTGCCAGCAGCCAGACAGGACGGAACTACGAGCAGTACTTC. Its protein product is CASSQTGRNYEQYF.

In this sample, this clone turned up once. The chain has TRBV5-1 and TRBJ1-1; D is unresolved. Between the trimmed V and J ends, which lost 4 bases and 5 bases, there was a span of 12 bases. This CDR3 spans 13 amino acids. Germline V gives CDR1 SGHRS, CDR2 YFSETQ. The CDR3 DNA sequence: TGCGCCAGCAGCGGAACGGTGGGAACTGAAGCTTTCTTT. Encoded protein: CASSGTVGTEAFF.

The gene calls are TRBV4-2 and TRBJ2-1; perhaps TRBD1 as D (6 bases). V was cut by 4 bases and J by 12 bases, with 10 bases left in between. Germline-derived CDR1 and CDR2 are LGHNA and YNFKEQ. The CDR3 length is 11 residues. The CDR3 here is CASSRGQWQFF. The CDR3 nucleotides are TGTGCCAGCAGCCGAGGACAGTGGCAGTTCTTC.

This sequence joins TRBV28 and TRBJ1-6, with 10 bases matching TRBD1. The V segment lost 6 bases and the J segment 7 bases; nucleotides outside the gene matches: 3. Germline V gene lookup returns CDR1 MDHEN and CDR2 SYDVKM. This CDR3 comprises 14 residues. The CDR3 DNA follows: TGTGCCAGCAGGCAGGGACAGGGGAATTCACCCCTCCACTTT. Translating it yields CASRQGQGNSPLHF.

This sequence joins TRBV2 and TRBJ1-1; the D is unclear. The CDR3 loop spans 13 amino acids. Per germline, CDR1 SNHLY and CDR2 FYNNEI. V lost 8 bases and J lost 7, with 17 bases in between. The CDR3 is CASQRVERGEAFF. The CDR3, as DNA: TGTGCCAGCCAGCGTGTGGAGAGAGGTGAAGCTTTCTTT.